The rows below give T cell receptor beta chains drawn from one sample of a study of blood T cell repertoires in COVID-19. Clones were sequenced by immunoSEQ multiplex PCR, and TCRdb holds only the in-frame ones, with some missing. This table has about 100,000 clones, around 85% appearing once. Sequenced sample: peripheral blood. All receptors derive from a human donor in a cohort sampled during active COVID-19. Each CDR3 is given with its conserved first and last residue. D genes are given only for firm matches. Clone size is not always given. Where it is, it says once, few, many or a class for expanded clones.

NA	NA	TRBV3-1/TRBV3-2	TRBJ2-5	CASSRTRAGTGSETQYF	TGTGCCAGCAGCCGGACGCGTGCGGGAACCGGATCGGAGACCCAGTACTTC
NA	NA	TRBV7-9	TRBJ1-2	CASSLEWTRESGYTF	TGTGCCAGCAGCCTAGAGTGGACCCGGGAGAGTGGCTACACCTTC
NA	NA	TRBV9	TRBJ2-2	CASSVGIGDASRTGELFF	TGTGCCAGCAGCGTAGGAATAGGGGATGCCTCGCGCACCGGGGAGCTGTTTTTT
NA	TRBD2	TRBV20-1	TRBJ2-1	CSASTAGGLGEQFF	TGCAGTGCTAGTACAGCGGGAGGTCTCGGAGAGCAGTTCTTC
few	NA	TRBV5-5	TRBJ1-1	CASSSYRRVEAFF	TGTGCCAGCAGCTCCTACAGGAGGGTCGAAGCTTTCTTT
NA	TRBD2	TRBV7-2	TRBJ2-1	CASSLNAGGLSYNEQFF	TGTGCCAGCAGCTTAAACGCGGGAGGGCTCTCCTACAATGAGCAGTTCTTC
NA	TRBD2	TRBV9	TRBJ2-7	CASSETSGSGEQYF	TGTGCCAGCAGCGAGACTAGCGGGAGTGGCGAGCAGTACTTC
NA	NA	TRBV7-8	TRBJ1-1	CASSKTANTEAFF	TGTGCCAGCAGTAAAACAGCGAACACTGAAGCTTTCTTT
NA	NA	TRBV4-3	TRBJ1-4	CASSQDWGDPNLFF	TGCGCCAGCAGCCAAGATTGGGGGGACCCCAACCTGTTTTTT
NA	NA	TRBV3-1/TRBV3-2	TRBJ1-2	CASSQDILRGYTF	TGTGCCAGCAGCCAAGATATACTGAGGGGCTACACCTTC